Given below is one T cell receptor (beta chain) in context. Its antigen target is currently unknown. Base qualities are not at hand, and no much larger clone is one base apart. This record belongs to a study of OX40 agonist ivuxolimab in advanced cancers. Regarding the research as a whole: Ivuxolimab was a fully human IgG2 agonistic monoclonal antibody targeting the costimulatory receptor OX40 (CD134). Intravenous ivuxolimab was administered to patients every 2 weeks at six dose levels: 0.01, 0.1, 0.3, 1.5, 3 and 10 mg/kg. The purpose of peripheral TCRbeta sequencing was to test whether ivuxolimab changed TCR sequence diversity and led to clonal T-cell expansion. The monotherapy dose-escalation portion (N of about 50 patients) of the phase I ivuxolimab trial is reported in the paper. A male proportion of roughly 80% and a mean age of roughly 55 years, ranging from 23 to 79, were recorded for the dose-escalation cohort. Of the roughly 52 dose-escalation patients, hepatocellular carcinoma was present in about 20, melanoma in roughly 15, renal cell carcinoma in 9 and head and neck cancer in 9. Patients were allowed to have had prior anti-PD-1, anti-PD-L1 or anti-CTLA-4 therapy, and approximately 37% of the dose-escalation patients had been treated with checkpoint inhibitors. Partial responses occurred in three dose-escalation patients: two with cutaneous melanoma and one with hepatocellular carcinoma. Findings and caveats that apply to the study as a whole: The antigen specificity of the peripheral T cells that underwent clonal expansion was not determined. At doses of 0.1 to 3.0 mg/kg, clonal expansion of both CD4+ and CD8+ T cells in blood was seen between baseline and week 6. Low levels of normalized T-cell clonal expansion were also seen in some patients who did not respond. After ivuxolimab, expanded clones were on average more numerous among CD8+ T cells than among CD4+ T cells. In partial responders in the 0.1-3.0 mg/kg groups, normalized peripheral clonal expansion was found to be among the lowest, especially among CD8+ T cells.

The trial excluded patients who had a history of autoimmune disease or were on systemic immunosuppression. Peripheral blood for TCR sequencing was collected from all dose cohorts at baseline, on cycle 4 day 1, and on cycle 7 day 1. The samples were drawn from a first-in-human, open-label, multicenter phase I dose-escalation trial of ivuxolimab. The trial enrolled adults with locally advanced or metastatic head and neck squamous cell, hepatocellular, melanoma or renal cell carcinoma. CD4+ and CD8+ T cells were sorted separately from peripheral blood before TCR sequencing. For sequencing of the TCRbeta CDR3 region, genomic DNA was extracted from the sorted cells. The immunoSEQ Assay was used for sequencing of TCRbeta CDR3 regions. The immuneACCESS repertoire file appears here via TCRdb, limited to in-frame rearrangements. These files lack a portion of the clones; in checked studies, under half of the deficit traces to unresolved V genes, and the cause of the others is not known. The sample table records approximately 82,000 clones; 80% to 90% of these occur just once. 1.5% to 2% of the sample comes from the top ten.

CDR3 length: 15 amino acids, cysteine to phenylalanine. Here the CDR3 DNA is all that survives: 45 bases in frame from base 1. Trimming takes 0 bases from V and 2 bases from J, and the germline ends sit 10 bases apart. Reading the germline V gene gives CDR1 LGHNA and CDR2 YNFKEQ. The sample here was CD4+ or CD8+ T cells sorted from blood, taken in a trial of the OX40 agonist ivuxolimab. The chain is encoded by TRBV4-2 joined to TRBJ1-2, with TRBD1 as a weak D call on 6 bases. The TCR originated in an adult with an advanced solid tumor such as melanoma, head and neck, liver or kidney cancer. The DNA is as follows: TGTGCCAGCAGCCAAGATAAGGGGGTGAACTATGGCTACACCTTC. Its product reads: CASSQDKGVNYGYTF.